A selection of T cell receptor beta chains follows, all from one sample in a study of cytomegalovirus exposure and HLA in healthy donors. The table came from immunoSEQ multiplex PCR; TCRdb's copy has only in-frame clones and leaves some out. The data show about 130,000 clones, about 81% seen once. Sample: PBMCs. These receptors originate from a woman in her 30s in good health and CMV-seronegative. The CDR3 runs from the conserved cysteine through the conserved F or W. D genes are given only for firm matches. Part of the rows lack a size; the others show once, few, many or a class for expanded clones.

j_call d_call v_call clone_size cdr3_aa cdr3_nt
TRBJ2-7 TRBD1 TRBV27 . CASSRDRGSPEQYF TGTGCCAGCAGTAGGGACAGGGGGTCTCCGGAGCAGTACTTC
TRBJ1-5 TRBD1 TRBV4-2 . CASSPQVQGIGQPQHF TGTGCCAGCAGCCCCCAGGTACAGGGGATTGGGCAGCCCCAGCATTTT
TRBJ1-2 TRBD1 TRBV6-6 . CASSRGQGGYGYTF TGTGCCAGCAGTCGTGGACAGGGAGGATATGGCTACACCTTC
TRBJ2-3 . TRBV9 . CASSDQGDTQYF TGTGCCAGCAGCGACCAGGGAGATACGCAGTATTTT
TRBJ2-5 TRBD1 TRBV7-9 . CASSPPGQGFETQYF TGTGCCAGCAGCCCACCGGGACAGGGATTCGAGACCCAGTACTTC
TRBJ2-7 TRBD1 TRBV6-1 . CASRERTTGFYEQYF TGTGCCAGCAGAGAGCGTACGACAGGGTTTTACGAGCAGTACTTC
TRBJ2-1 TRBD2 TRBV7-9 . CASSFREGLNEQFF TGTGCCAGCAGCTTCCGGGAGGGTCTGAATGAGCAGTTCTTC
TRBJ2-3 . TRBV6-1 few CASRLQGPDTQYF TGTGCCAGCAGATTACAGGGCCCAGATACGCAGTATTTT
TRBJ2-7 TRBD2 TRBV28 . CASSLSGAEDYEQYF TGTGCCAGCAGTTTAAGCGGGGCCGAGGACTACGAGCAGTACTTC
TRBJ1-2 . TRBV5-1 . CASSLEGDYGYTF TGCGCCAGCAGCTTGGAAGGGGACTATGGCTACACCTTC
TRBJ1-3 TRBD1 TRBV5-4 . CASSPDRGRNTIYF TGTGCCAGCAGCCCCGACAGGGGGCGAAACACCATATATTTT
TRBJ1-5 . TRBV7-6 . CASSLDEGNQPQHF TGTGCCAGCAGCTTGGACGAGGGTAATCAGCCCCAGCATTTT
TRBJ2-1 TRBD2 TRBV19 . CASSKQAGSSNNEQFF TGTGCCAGTAGTAAACAAGCGGGGTCGTCCAACAATGAGCAGTTCTTC
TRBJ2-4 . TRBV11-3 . CASSLDRSTKNIQYF TGTGCCAGCAGCTTAGATCGTAGCACCAAAAACATTCAGTACTTC
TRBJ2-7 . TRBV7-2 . CASSLGQGLFYEQYF TGTGCCAGCAGCTTAGGTCAGGGGCTATTCTACGAGCAGTACTTC
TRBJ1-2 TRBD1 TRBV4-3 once CASSQGNRGGYGYTF TGCGCCAGCAGCCAGGGGAACAGGGGTGGGTATGGCTACACCTTC
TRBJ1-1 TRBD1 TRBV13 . CASSSGQGNMNTEAFF TGTGCCAGCAGCTCGGGACAGGGGAACATGAACACTGAAGCTTTCTTT
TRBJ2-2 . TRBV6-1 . CASIFTGELFF TGTGCCAGCATCTTTACCGGGGAGCTGTTTTTT
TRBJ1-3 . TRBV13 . CASSSFGSSSGNTIYF TGTGCCAGCAGCTCATTCGGGAGCTCCTCTGGAAACACCATATATTTT
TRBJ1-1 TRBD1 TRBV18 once CASSTLEGGQNTEAFF TGTGCCAGCTCAACCTTAGAAGGGGGCCAGAACACTGAAGCTTTCTTT
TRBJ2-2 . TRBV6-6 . CASRPPRHLVTGELFF TGTGCCAGCAGGCCCCCGCGTCATTTGGTGACCGGGGAGCTGTTTTTT
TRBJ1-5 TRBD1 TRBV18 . CASSPPGTGARQPQHF TGTGCCAGCTCGCCACCCGGGACAGGGGCACGTCAGCCCCAGCATTTT
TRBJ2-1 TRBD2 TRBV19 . CASSSSGRGNEQFF TGTGCCAGTAGTTCTAGCGGGAGAGGTAATGAGCAGTTCTTC
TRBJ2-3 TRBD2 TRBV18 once CASSTTSGRLDTQYF TGTGCCAGCTCAACGACTAGCGGGAGATTAGATACGCAGTATTTT
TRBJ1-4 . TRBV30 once CACGQGTELFF TGTGCCTGCGGGCAGGGTACTGAACTGTTTTTT
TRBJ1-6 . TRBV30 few CAWRGQGLHNSPLHF TGTGCCTGGAGAGGGCAGGGACTACATAATTCACCCCTCCACTTT
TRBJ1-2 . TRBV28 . CASSPGDTGNYGYTF TGTGCCAGCAGTCCCGGAGATACAGGGAACTATGGCTACACCTTC
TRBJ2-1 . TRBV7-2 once CASSLFGQGPQAEQFF TGTGCCAGCAGCTTATTCGGGCAGGGCCCCCAAGCTGAGCAGTTCTTC
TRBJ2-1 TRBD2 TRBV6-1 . CASSERSPGSGRTSEQFF TGTGCCAGCAGTGAAAGGTCCCCGGGGAGCGGGAGAACAAGCGAGCAGTTCTTC
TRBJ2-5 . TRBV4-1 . CASSVRGGREETQYF TGCGCCAGCAGCGTTAGGGGGGGGCGTGAAGAGACCCAGTACTTC
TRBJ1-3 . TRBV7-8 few CASSLSGGDTIYF TGTGCCAGCAGCTTAAGTGGCGGGGACACCATATATTTT
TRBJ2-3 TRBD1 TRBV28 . CASSWDRGSDTQYF TGTGCCAGCAGTTGGGACAGGGGTTCAGATACGCAGTATTTT
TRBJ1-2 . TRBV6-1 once CASSEWEGLGNYGYTF TGTGCCAGCAGTGAATGGGAGGGGTTGGGGAACTATGGCTACACCTTC
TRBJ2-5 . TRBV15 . CATSRDLTGAETQYF TGTGCCACCAGCAGAGATCTGACTGGCGCAGAGACCCAGTACTTC
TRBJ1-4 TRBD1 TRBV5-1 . CASSLWGQGNEKLFF TGCGCCAGCAGCTTGTGGGGACAGGGGAATGAAAAACTGTTTTTT
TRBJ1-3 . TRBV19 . CASKSGSSGNTIYF TGTGCCAGTAAAAGCGGGAGCTCTGGAAACACCATATATTTT
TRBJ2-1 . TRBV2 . CASSGSTGSHEQFF TGTGCCAGCAGTGGCTCTACGGGTTCACACGAGCAGTTCTTC
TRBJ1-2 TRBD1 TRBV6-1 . CASSEVGTGTNYGYTF TGTGCCAGCAGTGAAGTGGGGACAGGGACAAACTATGGCTACACCTTC
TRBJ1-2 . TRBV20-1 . CSARDSGRYTF TGCAGTGCTAGAGACAGCGGCAGGTACACCTTC
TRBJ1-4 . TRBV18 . CASSSRTATNEKLFF TGTGCCAGCTCATCAAGGACTGCAACTAATGAAAAACTGTTTTTT
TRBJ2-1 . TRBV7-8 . CASSLARKNEQFF TGTGCCAGCAGCTTAGCCAGGAAGAATGAGCAGTTCTTC
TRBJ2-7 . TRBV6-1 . CASSTRGIYEQYF TGTGCCAGCAGTACCAGAGGTATCTACGAGCAGTACTTC
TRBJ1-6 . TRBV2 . CASREQGSYNSPLHF TGTGCCAGCAGGGAACAGGGATCCTATAATTCACCCCTCCACTTT
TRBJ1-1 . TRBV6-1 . CASSQRGKNTEAFF TGTGCCAGCAGTCAACGGGGGAAGAACACTGAAGCTTTCTTT
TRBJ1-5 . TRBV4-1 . CASSQDWYRSDQPQHF TGCGCCAGCAGCCAAGATTGGTACAGGTCGGATCAGCCCCAGCATTTT
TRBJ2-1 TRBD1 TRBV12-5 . CASAGQTYNEQFF TGTGCTAGTGCGGGACAGACCTACAATGAGCAGTTCTTC
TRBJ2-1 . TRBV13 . CASSSTFWTGDSHEQFF TGTGCCAGCAGCTCGACGTTCTGGACGGGAGATTCCCATGAGCAGTTCTTC
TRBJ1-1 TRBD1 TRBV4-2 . CASSQGIGTGVGAFF TGTGCCAGCAGCCAAGGAATCGGGACAGGGGTCGGAGCTTTCTTT
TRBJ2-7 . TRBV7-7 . CASSLDEGRSYEQYF TGTGCTAGCAGCTTAGACGAGGGCCGCTCCTACGAGCAGTACTTC
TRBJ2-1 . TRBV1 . CTSSQEGRAPYNEQFF TGCACCAGCAGCCAAGAAGGGCGGGCACCCTACAATGAGCAGTTCTTC